These 22 T cell receptor beta chains were all obtained from the same sample, sequenced in a study of a mutant IDH1 vaccine in newly diagnosed glioma. Sequencing was performed with immunoSEQ multiplex PCR; in TCRdb, only in-frame clones are kept and a portion is missing. The data contain 85,000 to 100,000 clones, just under 80% of them seen just once; the ten biggest clones take up over 6.5%. Documented time point: baseline, week 1 (first vaccination visit). The treatment denotes: pre-vaccination baseline after standard-of-care therapy. The sequencing here drew on PBMCs, taken from a glioma patient treated with radiotherapy, temozolomide or both. These receptors all stem from a middle-aged man with glioma.

The chain recombines TRBV19 with TRBJ2-4; a weak D match, TRBD2 (6 bases). The germline V gene encodes CDR1 LNHDA and CDR2 SQIVND (reference sequence). This CDR3 spans 13 amino acids. V lost 4 bases to trimming and J lost 13 bases, with 17 bases between them. The CDR3 region is CASSTPDGGEQYF. As DNA, the CDR3 is TGTGCCAGTAGTACTCCGGACGGGGGAGAGCAGTACTTC. The full variable domain, its missing parts supplied by reference TRBV19 and TRBJ2-4, is DGGITQSPKYLFRKEGQNVTLSCEQNLNHDAMYWYRQDPGQGLRLIYYSQIVNDFQKGDIAEGYSVSREKKESFPLTVTSAQKNPTAFYLCASSTPDGGEQYFGAGTRLSVL.

This chain joins TRBV25-1 and TRBJ2-4, with 13 bases fitting TRBD2. Trimming cost V 2 bases and J 2 bases; bases outside gene matches: 3. The CDR3 has 17 residues. The V gene's germline CDR1 is MGHDK and CDR2 SYGVNS. CDR3 amino acids: CASSEALAGGSKNIQYF. The DNA for the CDR3 is TGTGCCAGCAGTGAAGCACTAGCGGGAGGGTCCAAAAACATTCAGTACTTC.

The V gene is TRBV9, the J gene TRBJ2-7; no definite D call. This CDR3 is built from 14 residues. Per the germline V gene, CDR1 is SGDLS and CDR2 is YYNGEE. V lost 3 bases and J 3 bases, leaving 13 bases between the germline ends. The CDR3 loop reads CASSASPYSYEQYF. In DNA form, the CDR3 reads TGTGCCAGCAGCGCCAGCCCGTACAGCTACGAGCAGTACTTC.

The sample holds one count of this clone. The chain recombines TRBV7-2 with TRBJ2-7, with 8 nucleotides matching TRBD1. The CDR3 contains 13 residues. V dropped 6 bases and J dropped 5; count of bases not matched to a gene: 6. CDR1 SGHTA and CDR2 FQGNSA come from the germline V gene. This CDR3 is CASRRGQGDEQYF. CDR3 DNA sequence: TGTGCCAGCAGACGAGGACAGGGTGACGAGCAGTACTTC.

This clone was detected once. The junction departs from the called germline gene at one end, perhaps through a read error. V usage is TRBV7-7 and J usage is TRBJ2-5, with 7 bases aligning to TRBD1. The CDR3 contains 14 residues. Germline CDR1 reads SSHAT; CDR2 reads FNYEAQ (reference sequence). CDR3 DNA: TGTGCTAGCAGCCCTATACTTTTCGGACAGGCCCAGTACTTC. Translating gives CASSPILFGQAQYF. Together with reference TRBV7-7 and TRBJ2-5, the CDR3 gives the full variable domain: GAGVSQSPRYKVTKRGQDVTLRCDPISSHATLYWYQQALGQGPEFLTYFNYEAQPDKSGLPSDRFSAERPEGSISTLTIQRTEQRDSAMYRCASSPILFGQAQYFGPGTRLLVL.

This chain connects TRBV4-3 to TRBJ2-3; 9 bases fit TRBD2. Germline V lookup: CDR1 LGHNA, CDR2 YSLEER. This CDR3 spans 17 amino acids. Losses at the gene ends were 5 bases for V and 4 bases for J; bases not matched to a gene: 13. CDR3 sequence (DNA): TGCGCCAGCAGCTGGTACCTGGGCGGGAGGGGAGCAGATACGCAGTATTTT. Residues: CASSWYLGGRGADTQYF.

This clone has only one observation. The chain links TRBV19 to TRBJ1-5, with a tentative D call TRBD1 (6 bases). The CDR3 totals 15 residues. Germline CDR1 is LNHDA and CDR2 is SQIVND (reference sequence). V lost 4 bases, J lost 3 bases, and 13 bases lay in between. CDR3 amino acids: CASSSRDRPNQPQHF. The CDR3 nucleotides read TGTGCCAGTAGTAGCAGAGACAGGCCCAATCAGCCCCAGCATTTT.

The V call is TRBV5-1, the J call TRBJ1-3, with 9 bases matching TRBD1. The CDR3 totals 16 residues. Trimming at V came to 3 bases and at J to 0 bases, leaving 4 bases not matched to a gene. Germline loops: CDR1 SGHRS, CDR2 YFSETQ. In DNA form, the CDR3 reads TGCGCCAGCAGCTCGGGACAGGGCCTCTCTGGAAACACCATATATTTT. It specifies CASSSGQGLSGNTIYF.

Here the CDR3 DNA reads TGTGCCAGCAGTCTAGCGGAACTCTCGAATACGCAGTATTTT. Translated, it gives CASSLAELSNTQYF. The rearrangement uses TRBV6-6 and TRBJ2-3, with 7 bases identical to TRBD2. Germline V gene data show CDR1 as MNHNY and CDR2 as SVGAGI (reference sequence). V lost 5 bases, J lost 7 bases, and 9 bases stayed unmatched. CDR3 size: 14 residues.

J is TRBJ2-5 and V is TRBV28; maybe TRBD2 (5 bases). The CDR3 is 12 amino acids. Germline V gene lookup returns CDR1 MDHEN and CDR2 SYDVKM. Trimming removed 10 bases at V and 5 bases at J, with 14 bases between. DNA for the CDR3: TGTGCCACCAACCTCCCGGGGGAGACCCAGTACTTC. This codes for CATNLPGETQYF.

The chain uses TRBV7-2 and TRBJ2-7; TRBD2 is a possible D gene (5 bases). Germline CDR1 and CDR2: SGHTA and FQGNSA. V dropped 0 bases and J dropped 2 bases, with 11 bases sitting between them. CDR3 length: 15 amino acids. The CDR3 nucleotides are TGTGCCAGCAGCTTAGCGTCGAAGGGAGCCTACGAGCAGTACTTC. Amino acid sequence: CASSLASKGAYEQYF. The complete variable domain, with remaining parts taken from reference TRBV7-2 and TRBJ2-7, reads GAGVSQSPSNKVTEKGKDVELRCDPISGHTALYWYRQSLGQGLEFLIYFQGNSAPDKSGLPSDRFSAERTGGSVSTLTIQRTQQEDSAVYLCASSLASKGAYEQYFGPGTRLTVT.

This clone was recorded once. The V call is TRBV5-1, the J call TRBJ2-5; the D gene is possibly TRBD2 (5 bases). The germline V gene has CDR1 SGHRS and CDR2 YFSETQ. The CDR3 runs to 12 residues. Trimming stripped 2 bases from V and 4 bases from J, with 6 bases between. The CDR3 DNA reads as TGCGCCAGCAGCTTTGAGGGAGAGACCCAGTACTTC. Its protein is CASSFEGETQYF.

By frequency in the sample, this clone is medium-sized. The chain links TRBV10-3 to TRBJ1-2, with D possibly being TRBD1 (6 bases). The CDR3 runs to 11 residues. The germline V gene encodes CDR1 ENHRY and CDR2 SYGVKD. V was clipped by 7 bases and J by 6 bases, with 9 bases between them. The CDR3 coding sequence is TGTGCCATCACGACAGGACATGGCTACACCTTC. The encoded protein is CAITTGHGYTF.

The table lists this clone with a few counts. The genes are TRBV6-5 and TRBJ1-1, with D tentatively TRBD1 (6 bases). Trimming cost V 5 bases and J 4 bases, with 14 bases left between them. CDR1 and CDR2 from the germline V gene are MNHEY and SVGAGI. CDR3 length equals 14 residues. CDR3 coding DNA: TGTGCCAGCAGTCAAACAGGGCGCGGCACTGAAGCTTTCTTT. Translation gives CASSQTGRGTEAFF.

The genes are TRBV6-4 and TRBJ1-1; D remains unclear. With 5 bases removed from V and 2 bases from J, the gap between germline ends came to 9 bases. The CDR3 is made up of 13 amino acids. Germline V gene lookup returns CDR1 MRHNA and CDR2 SNTAGT. The CDR3 loop reads CASSPGTNTEAFF. CDR3 in DNA: TGTGCCAGCAGTCCGGGAACTAACACTGAAGCTTTCTTT.

The chain employs TRBV4-3 and TRBJ1-4; 7 bases agree with TRBD1. The CDR3 spans 16 residues. V shed 0 bases, J shed 4 bases, and the junction held 5 bases outside the gene matches. From germline, CDR1 is LGHNA and CDR2 YSLEER. This chain's CDR3 is CASSQDGDRDNEKLFF. CDR3 in DNA: TGCGCCAGCAGCCAAGACGGAGACAGGGATAATGAAAAACTGTTTTTT.

This clone was picked up a small number of times. Written as DNA, the CDR3 is TGTGCCAGCAGCGTAGGGGCAGATAATCAGCCCCAGCATTTT. This gives the protein CASSVGADNQPQHF. The chain uses TRBV9 and TRBJ1-5, with D uncertain. Germline lookup yields CDR1 SGDLS and CDR2 YYNGEE. The CDR3 has 14 residues. Trimming left V 0 bases short and J 4 bases short, with 8 bases between.

The J gene is TRBJ2-7, the V gene TRBV18, with 7 bases aligning to TRBD1. The CDR3 extends over 15 amino acids. V lost 6 bases, J lost 3 bases, and 11 bases stayed unmatched. In germline, CDR1 is KGHSH, CDR2 LQKENI. The CDR3 DNA is TGTGCCAGCTCCCCGACGACAGGGTGGGTCTACGAGCAGTACTTC. Protein product: CASSPTTGWVYEQYF.

The chain employs TRBV9 and TRBJ1-4; D gene unclear. The germline V and J ends were trimmed by 4 bases and 4 bases, with 14 bases remaining between them. CDR3 length: 15 amino acids. Germline loops: CDR1 SGDLS, CDR2 YYNGEE. CDR3 bases: TGTGCCAGCAGCTTTAGCCCCGGTTATAATGAAAAACTGTTTTTT. The encoded protein is CASSFSPGYNEKLFF.

CDR3 loop: CASSYTGHSSGNTIYF. The CDR3, as DNA: TGTGCCAGCAGTTATACCGGGCATTCATCAGGAAACACCATATATTTT. The chain employs TRBV11-1 and TRBJ1-3; D is uncertain. Germline CDR1 and CDR2: SGHAT and FQDESV (reference sequence). This CDR3 is 16 amino acids long. V was trimmed by 6 bases and J by 4 bases, leaving 19 bases between them.

V gene TRBV5-5 combines with J gene TRBJ1-5; 8 bases fit TRBD1. The ends lost 2 bases at V and 2 bases at J; junction bases unmatched: 3. CDR3 length: 15 amino acids. Germline-derived CDR1 and CDR2 are SGHKS and YYEKEE (reference sequence). The CDR3 protein is CASSFMDRGNQPQHF. The DNA of the CDR3 is TGTGCCAGCAGCTTTATGGACAGGGGCAATCAGCCCCAGCATTTT. Complete variable domain (other parts from reference TRBV5-5 and TRBJ1-5): DAGVTQSPTHLIKTRGQQVTLRCSPISGHKSVSWYQQVLGQGPQFIFQYYEKEERGRGNFPDRFSARQFPNYSSELNVNALLLGDSALYLCASSFMDRGNQPQHFGDGTRLSIL.

The rearrangement joins TRBV4-3 to TRBJ2-6; D is perhaps TRBD2 (6 bases). The germline V gene has CDR1 LGHNA and CDR2 YSLEER. This CDR3 spans 18 amino acids. Trimming removed 0 bases at V and 4 bases at J, with 16 bases between. The CDR3 DNA follows: TGCGCCAGCAGCCAAGATTGGGCAGGGACTGGCGGGGCCAACGTCCTGACTTTC. Encoded protein: CASSQDWAGTGGANVLTF.